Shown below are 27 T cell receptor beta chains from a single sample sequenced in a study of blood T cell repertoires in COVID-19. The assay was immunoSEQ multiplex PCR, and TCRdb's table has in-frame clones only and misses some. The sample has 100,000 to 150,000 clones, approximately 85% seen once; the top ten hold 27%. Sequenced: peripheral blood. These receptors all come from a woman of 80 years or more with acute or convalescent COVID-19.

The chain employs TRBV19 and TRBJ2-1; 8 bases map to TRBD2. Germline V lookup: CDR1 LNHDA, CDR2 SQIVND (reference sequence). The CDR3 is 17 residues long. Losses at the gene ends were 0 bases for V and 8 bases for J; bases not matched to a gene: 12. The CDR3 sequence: CASSIDRGGDHGDEQFF. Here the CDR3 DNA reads TGTGCCAGTAGTATAGATCGGGGGGGGGATCACGGCGATGAGCAGTTCTTC.

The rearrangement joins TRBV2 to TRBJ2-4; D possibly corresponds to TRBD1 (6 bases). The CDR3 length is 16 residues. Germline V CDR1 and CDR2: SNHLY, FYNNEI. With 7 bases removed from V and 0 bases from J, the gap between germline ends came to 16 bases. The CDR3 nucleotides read TGTGCCAGCAACTCACAGGGAAGGGGAGCCAAAAACATTCAGTACTTC. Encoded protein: CASNSQGRGAKNIQYF.

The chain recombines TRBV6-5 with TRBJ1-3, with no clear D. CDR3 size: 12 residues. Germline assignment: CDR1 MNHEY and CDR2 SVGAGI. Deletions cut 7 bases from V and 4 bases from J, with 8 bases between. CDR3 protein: CASIGSGNTIYF. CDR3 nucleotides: TGTGCCAGCATAGGGAGCGGAAACACCATATATTTT.

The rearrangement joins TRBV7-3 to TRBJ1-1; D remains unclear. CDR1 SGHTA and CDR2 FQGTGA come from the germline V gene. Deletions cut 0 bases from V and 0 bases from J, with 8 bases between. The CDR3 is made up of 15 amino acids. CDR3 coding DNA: TGTGCCAGCAGCTTAACGACAATCCTGAACACTGAAGCTTTCTTT. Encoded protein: CASSLTTILNTEAFF.

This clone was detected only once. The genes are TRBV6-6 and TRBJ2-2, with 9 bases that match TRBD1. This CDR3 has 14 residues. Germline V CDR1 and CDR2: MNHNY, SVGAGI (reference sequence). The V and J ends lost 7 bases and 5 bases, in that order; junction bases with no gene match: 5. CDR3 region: CASTKTGGTGELFF. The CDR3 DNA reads TGTGCCAGCACAAAGACAGGGGGTACCGGGGAGCTGTTTTTT.

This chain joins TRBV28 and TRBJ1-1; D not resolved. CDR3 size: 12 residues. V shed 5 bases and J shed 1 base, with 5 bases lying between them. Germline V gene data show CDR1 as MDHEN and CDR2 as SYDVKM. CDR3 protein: CASSEKNTEAFF. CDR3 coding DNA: TGTGCCAGCAGTGAGAAGAACACTGAAGCTTTCTTT.

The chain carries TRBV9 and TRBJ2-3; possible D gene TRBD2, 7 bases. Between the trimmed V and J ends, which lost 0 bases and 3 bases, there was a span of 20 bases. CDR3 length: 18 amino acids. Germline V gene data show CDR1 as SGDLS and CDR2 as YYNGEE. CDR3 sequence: CASSVGEGGHWNTDTQYF. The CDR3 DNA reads TGTGCCAGCAGCGTAGGAGAGGGGGGGCATTGGAATACAGATACGCAGTATTTT.

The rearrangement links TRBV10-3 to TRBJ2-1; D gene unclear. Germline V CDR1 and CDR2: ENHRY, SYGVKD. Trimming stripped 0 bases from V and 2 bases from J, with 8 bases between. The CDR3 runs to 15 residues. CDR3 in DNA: TGTGCCATCAGTGAGTCGTCGGTTACCTACAATGAGCAGTTCTTC. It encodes CAISESSVTYNEQFF.

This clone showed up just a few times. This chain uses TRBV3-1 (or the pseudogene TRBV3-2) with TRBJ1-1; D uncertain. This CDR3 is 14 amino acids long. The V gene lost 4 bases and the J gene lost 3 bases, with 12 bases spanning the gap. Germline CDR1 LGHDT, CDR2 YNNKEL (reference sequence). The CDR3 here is CASSLQSSYTEAFF. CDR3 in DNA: TGTGCCAGCAGCCTCCAGTCGTCTTACACTGAAGCTTTCTTT.

CDR3 sequence (DNA): TGTGCCAGTAGTCCCCCAGGGGATGAAAAACTGTTTTTT. It encodes CASSPPGDEKLFF. This chain joins TRBV19 and TRBJ1-4; D possibly corresponds to TRBD1 (6 bases). Per germline, CDR1 LNHDA and CDR2 SQIVND (reference sequence). Trimming took 5 bases from V and 6 from J, leaving 10 bases between them. The CDR3 extends over 13 amino acids. The complete variable domain, with remaining parts taken from reference TRBV19 and TRBJ1-4, reads DGGITQSPKYLFRKEGQNVTLSCEQNLNHDAMYWYRQDPGQGLRLIYYSQIVNDFQKGDIAEGYSVSREKKESFPLTVTSAQKNPTAFYLCASSPPGDEKLFFGSGTQLSVL.

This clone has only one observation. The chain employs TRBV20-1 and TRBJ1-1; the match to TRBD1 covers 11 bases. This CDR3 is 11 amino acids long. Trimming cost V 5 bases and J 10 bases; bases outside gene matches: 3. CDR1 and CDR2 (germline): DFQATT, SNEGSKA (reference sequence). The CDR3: CSALGQGAAFF. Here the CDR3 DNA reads TGCAGTGCTCTCGGACAGGGGGCAGCTTTCTTT.

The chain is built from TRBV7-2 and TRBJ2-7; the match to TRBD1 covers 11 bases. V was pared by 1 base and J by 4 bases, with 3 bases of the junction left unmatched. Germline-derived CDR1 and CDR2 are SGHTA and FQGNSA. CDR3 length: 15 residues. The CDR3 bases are TGTGCCAGCAGCTTAGATGGGACAGGGGGTTACGAGCAGTACTTC. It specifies CASSLDGTGGYEQYF.

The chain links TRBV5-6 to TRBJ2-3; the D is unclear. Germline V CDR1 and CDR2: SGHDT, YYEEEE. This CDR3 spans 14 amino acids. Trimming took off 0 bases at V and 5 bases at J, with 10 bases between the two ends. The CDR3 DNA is TGTGCCAGCAGCTTGGGAATAGCCGTAGATACGCAGTATTTT. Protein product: CASSLGIAVDTQYF.

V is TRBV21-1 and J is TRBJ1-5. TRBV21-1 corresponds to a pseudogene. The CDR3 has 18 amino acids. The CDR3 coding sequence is TGTGCCAGCAGCAAAGAGGAGCGGGGTCGGGAAACCTATCAGCCCCAGCATTTT. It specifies CASSKEERGRETYQPQHF.

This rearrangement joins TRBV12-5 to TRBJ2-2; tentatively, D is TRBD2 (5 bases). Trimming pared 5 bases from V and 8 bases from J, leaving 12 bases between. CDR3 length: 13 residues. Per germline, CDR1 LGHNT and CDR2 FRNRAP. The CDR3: CASGRALAGELFF. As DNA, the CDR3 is TGTGCTAGTGGTAGGGCCTTAGCGGGGGAGCTGTTTTTT.

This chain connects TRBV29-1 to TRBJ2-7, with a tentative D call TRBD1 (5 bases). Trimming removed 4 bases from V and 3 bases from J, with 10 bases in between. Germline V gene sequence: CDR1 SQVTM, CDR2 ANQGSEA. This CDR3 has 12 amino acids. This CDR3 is CSVGGRGYEQYF. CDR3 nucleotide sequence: TGCAGCGTTGGGGGCAGAGGCTACGAGCAGTACTTC.

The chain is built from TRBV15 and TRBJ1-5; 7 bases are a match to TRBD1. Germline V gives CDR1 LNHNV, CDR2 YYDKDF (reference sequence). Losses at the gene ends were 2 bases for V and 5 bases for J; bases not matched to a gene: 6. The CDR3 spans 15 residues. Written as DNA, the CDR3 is TGTGCCACCAGCAGACCGCCCAGGGGGGATCAGCCCCAGCATTTT. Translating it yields CATSRPPRGDQPQHF. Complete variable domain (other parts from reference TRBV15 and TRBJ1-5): DAMVIQNPRYQVTQFGKPVTLSCSQTLNHNVMYWYQQKSSQAPKLLFHYYDKDFNNEADTPDNFQSRRPNTSFCFLDIRSPGLGDTAMYLCATSRPPRGDQPQHFGDGTRLSIL.

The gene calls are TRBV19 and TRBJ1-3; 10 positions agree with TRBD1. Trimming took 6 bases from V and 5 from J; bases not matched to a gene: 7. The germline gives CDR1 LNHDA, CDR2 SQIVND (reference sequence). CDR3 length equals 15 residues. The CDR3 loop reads CASRPPGQGRNTIYF. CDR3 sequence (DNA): TGTGCCAGTAGACCTCCGGGACAGGGGCGAAACACCATATATTTT.

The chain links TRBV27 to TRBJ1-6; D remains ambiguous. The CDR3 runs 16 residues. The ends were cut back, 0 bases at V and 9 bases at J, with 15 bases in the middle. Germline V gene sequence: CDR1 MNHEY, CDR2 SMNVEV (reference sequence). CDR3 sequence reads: CASSLSVNTIVSPLHF. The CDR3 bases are TGTGCCAGCAGTTTATCGGTCAACACAATCGTTTCACCCCTCCACTTT.

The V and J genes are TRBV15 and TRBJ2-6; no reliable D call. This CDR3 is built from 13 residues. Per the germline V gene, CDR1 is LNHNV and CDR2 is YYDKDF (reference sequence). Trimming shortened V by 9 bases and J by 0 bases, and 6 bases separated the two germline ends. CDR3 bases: TGTGCCACGGCCCGCTCTGGGGCCAACGTCCTGACTTTC. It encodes CATARSGANVLTF.

CDR3 loop: CASSPPGQGFTEAFF. CDR3 nucleotides: TGTGCCAGTAGTCCGCCGGGACAGGGTTTCACTGAAGCTTTCTTT. J is TRBJ1-1 and V is TRBV19; 9 bases match TRBD1. The CDR3 consists of 15 residues. J was trimmed by 4 bases and V by 5 bases; bases with no gene match: 8. The V gene's germline CDR1 is LNHDA and CDR2 SQIVND (reference sequence). Looking up the rest from reference TRBV19 and TRBJ1-1 gives the full variable domain: DGGITQSPKYLFRKEGQNVTLSCEQNLNHDAMYWYRQDPGQGLRLIYYSQIVNDFQKGDIAEGYSVSREKKESFPLTVTSAQKNPTAFYLCASSPPGQGFTEAFFGQGTRLTVV.

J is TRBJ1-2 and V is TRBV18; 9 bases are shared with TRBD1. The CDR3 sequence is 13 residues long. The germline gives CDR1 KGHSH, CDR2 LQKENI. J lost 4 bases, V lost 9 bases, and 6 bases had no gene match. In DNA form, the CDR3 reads TGTGCCAGTGGACAGGGGAACGGCTATGGCTACACCTTC. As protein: CASGQGNGYGYTF.

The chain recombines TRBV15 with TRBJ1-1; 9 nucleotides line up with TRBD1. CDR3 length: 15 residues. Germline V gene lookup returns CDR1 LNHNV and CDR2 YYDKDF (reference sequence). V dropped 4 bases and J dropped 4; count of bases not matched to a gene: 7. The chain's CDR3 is CATSNPGTGLTEAFF. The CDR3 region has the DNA TGTGCCACCAGCAACCCCGGGACAGGGCTCACTGAAGCTTTCTTT. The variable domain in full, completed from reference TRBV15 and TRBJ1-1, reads DAMVIQNPRYQVTQFGKPVTLSCSQTLNHNVMYWYQQKSSQAPKLLFHYYDKDFNNEADTPDNFQSRRPNTSFCFLDIRSPGLGDTAMYLCATSNPGTGLTEAFFGQGTRLTVV.

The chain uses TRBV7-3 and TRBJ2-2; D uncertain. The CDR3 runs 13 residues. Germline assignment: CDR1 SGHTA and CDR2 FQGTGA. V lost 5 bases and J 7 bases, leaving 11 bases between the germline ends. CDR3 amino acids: CASSPDPGGELFF. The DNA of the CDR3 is TGTGCCAGCAGCCCCGATCCGGGCGGGGAGCTGTTTTTT.

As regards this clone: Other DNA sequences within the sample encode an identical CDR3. The CDR3 sequence is CASSLATGNTEAFF. DNA for the CDR3: TGCGCCAGCAGCTTGGCCACCGGGAACACTGAAGCTTTCTTT. The rearrangement links TRBV5-1 to TRBJ1-1; unclear D gene. V was cut by 0 bases and J by 1 base, with 7 bases left in between. There are 14 residues in the CDR3. CDR1 and CDR2 (germline): SGHRS, YFSETQ.

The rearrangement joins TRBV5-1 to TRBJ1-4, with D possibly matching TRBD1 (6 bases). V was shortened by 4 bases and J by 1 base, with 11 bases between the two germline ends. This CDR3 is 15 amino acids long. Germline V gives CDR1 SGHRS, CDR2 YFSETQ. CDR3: CASSPWTVTNEKLFF. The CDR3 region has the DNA TGCGCCAGCAGCCCGTGGACAGTAACTAATGAAAAACTGTTTTTT.

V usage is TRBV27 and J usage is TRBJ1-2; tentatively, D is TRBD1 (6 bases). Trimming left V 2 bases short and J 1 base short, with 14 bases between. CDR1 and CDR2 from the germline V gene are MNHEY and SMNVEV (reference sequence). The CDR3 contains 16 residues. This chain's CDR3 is CASSLTQGTDNYGYTF. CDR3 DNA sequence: TGTGCCAGCAGTTTAACCCAGGGGACCGATAACTATGGCTACACCTTC.